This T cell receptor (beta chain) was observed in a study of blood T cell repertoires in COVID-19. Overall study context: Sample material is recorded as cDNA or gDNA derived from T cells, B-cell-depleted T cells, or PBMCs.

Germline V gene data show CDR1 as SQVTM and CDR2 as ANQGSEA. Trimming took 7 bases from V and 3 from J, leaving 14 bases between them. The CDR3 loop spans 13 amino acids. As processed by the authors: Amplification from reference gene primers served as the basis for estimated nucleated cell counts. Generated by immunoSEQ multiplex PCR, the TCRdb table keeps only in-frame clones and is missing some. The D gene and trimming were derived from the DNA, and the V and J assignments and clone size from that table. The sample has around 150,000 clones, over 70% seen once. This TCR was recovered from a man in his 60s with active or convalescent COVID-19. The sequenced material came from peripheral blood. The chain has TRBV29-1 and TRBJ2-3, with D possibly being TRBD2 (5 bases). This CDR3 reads CSASWTDTDTQYF. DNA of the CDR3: TGCAGCGCATCTTGGACTGATACAGATACGCAGTATTTT.